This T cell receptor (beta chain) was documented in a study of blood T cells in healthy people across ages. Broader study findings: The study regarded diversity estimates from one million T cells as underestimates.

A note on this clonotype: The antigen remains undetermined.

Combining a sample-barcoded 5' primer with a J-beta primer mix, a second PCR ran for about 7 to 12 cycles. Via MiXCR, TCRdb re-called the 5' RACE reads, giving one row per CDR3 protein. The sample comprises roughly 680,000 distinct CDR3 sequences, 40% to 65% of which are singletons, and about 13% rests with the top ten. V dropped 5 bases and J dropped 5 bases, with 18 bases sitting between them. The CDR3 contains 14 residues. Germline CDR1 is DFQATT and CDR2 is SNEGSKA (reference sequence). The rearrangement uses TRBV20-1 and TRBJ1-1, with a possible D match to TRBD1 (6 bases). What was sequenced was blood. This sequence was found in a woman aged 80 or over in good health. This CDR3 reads CSAYRESWGTEAFF. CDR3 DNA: TGCAGTGCTTACAGGGAGTCCTGGGGGACTGAAGCTTTCTTT.